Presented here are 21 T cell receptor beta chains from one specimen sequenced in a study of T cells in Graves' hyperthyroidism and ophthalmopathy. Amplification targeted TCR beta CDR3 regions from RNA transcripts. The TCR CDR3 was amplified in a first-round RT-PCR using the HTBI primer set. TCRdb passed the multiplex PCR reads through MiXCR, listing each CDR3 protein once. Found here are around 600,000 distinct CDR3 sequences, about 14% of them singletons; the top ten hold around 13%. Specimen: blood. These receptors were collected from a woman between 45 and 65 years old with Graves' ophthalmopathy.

CDR3 DNA: TGTGCCAGCAGCTTAACCGTAAGGCCCTCTGGGGCCAACGTCCTGACTTTC. It encodes CASSLTVRPSGANVLTF. The genes are TRBV7-3 and TRBJ2-6; D uncertain. V dropped 0 bases and J dropped 0 bases, with 9 bases sitting between them. Germline loops: CDR1 SGHTA, CDR2 FQGTGA. The CDR3 is 17 amino acids.

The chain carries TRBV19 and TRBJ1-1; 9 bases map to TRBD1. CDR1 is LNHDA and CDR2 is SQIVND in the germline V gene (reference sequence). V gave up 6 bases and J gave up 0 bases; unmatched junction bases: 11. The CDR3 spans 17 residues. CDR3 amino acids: CASSTYGTGTMNTEAFF. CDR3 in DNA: TGTGCCAGTAGCACCTACGGGACAGGGACCATGAACACTGAAGCTTTCTTT.

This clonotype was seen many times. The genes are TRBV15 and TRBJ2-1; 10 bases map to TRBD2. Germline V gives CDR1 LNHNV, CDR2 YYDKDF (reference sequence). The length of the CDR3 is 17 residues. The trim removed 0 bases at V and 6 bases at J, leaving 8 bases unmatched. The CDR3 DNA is TGTGCCACCAGCAGAGATCTAGCGGGAGTTGTGGTCAATGAGCAGTTCTTC. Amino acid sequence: CATSRDLAGVVVNEQFF.

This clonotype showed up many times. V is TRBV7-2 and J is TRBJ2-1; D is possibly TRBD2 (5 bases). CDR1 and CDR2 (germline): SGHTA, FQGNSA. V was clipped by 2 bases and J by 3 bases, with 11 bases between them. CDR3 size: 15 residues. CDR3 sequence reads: CASSLNSVIYNEQFF. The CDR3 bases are TGTGCCAGCAGCTTAAATAGCGTCATCTACAATGAGCAGTTCTTC.

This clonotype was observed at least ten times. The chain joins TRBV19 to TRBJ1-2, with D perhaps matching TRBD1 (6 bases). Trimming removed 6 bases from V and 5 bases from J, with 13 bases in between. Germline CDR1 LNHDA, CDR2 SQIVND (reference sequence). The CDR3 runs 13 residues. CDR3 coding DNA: TGTGCCAGTAGATCAACAGGGAGATATGGCTACACCTTC. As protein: CASRSTGRYGYTF.

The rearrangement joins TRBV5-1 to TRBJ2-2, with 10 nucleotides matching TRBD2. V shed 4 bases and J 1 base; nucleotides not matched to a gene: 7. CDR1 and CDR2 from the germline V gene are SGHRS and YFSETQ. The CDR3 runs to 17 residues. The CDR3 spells CASSRAASGRNTGELFF. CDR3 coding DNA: TGCGCCAGCAGCCGAGCGGCTAGCGGGAGGAACACCGGGGAGCTGTTTTTT. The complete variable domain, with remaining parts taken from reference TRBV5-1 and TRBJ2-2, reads KAGVTQTPRYLIKTRGQQVTLSCSPISGHRSVSWYQQTPGQGLQFLFEYFSETQRNKGNFPGRFSGRQFSNSRSEMNVSTLELGDSALYLCASSRAASGRNTGELFFGEGSRLTVL.

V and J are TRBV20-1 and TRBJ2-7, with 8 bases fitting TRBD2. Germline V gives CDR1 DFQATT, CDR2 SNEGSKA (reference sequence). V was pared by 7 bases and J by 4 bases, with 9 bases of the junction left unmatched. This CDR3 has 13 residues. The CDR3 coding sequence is TGCAGTGTCGGGGGGGGGGAGAGATACGAGCAGTACTTC. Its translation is CSVGGGERYEQYF.

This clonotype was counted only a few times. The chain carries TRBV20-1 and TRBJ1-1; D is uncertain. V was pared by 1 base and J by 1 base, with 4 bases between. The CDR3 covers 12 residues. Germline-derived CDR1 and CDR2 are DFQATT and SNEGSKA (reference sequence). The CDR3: CSARGPNTEAFF. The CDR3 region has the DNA TGCAGTGCTAGAGGGCCGAACACTGAAGCTTTCTTT.

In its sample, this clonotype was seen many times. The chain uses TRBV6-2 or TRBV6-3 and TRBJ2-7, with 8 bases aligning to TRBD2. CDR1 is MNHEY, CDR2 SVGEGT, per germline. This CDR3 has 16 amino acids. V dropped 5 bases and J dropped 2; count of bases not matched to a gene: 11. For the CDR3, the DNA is TGTGCCAGCAGTGGCAGAGGAGCGGGAGTCCCCTACGAGCAGTACTTC. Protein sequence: CASSGRGAGVPYEQYF.

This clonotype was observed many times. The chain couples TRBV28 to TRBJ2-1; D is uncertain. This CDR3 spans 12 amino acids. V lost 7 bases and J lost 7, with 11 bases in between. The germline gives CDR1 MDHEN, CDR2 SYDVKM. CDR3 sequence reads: CASIGSLNEQFF. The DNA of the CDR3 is TGTGCCAGCATCGGGTCCTTAAATGAGCAGTTCTTC. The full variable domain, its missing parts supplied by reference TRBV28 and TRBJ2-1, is DVKVTQSSRYLVKRTGEKVFLECVQDMDHENMFWYRQDPGLGLRLIYFSYDVKMKEKGDIPEGYSVSREKKERFSLILESASTNQTSMYLCASIGSLNEQFFGPGTRLTVL.

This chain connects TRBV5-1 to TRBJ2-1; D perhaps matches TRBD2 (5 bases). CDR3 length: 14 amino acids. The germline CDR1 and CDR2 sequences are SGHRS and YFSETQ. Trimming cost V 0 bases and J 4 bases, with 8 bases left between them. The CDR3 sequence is CASSLALAYNEQFF. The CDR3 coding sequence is TGCGCCAGCAGCTTGGCCCTAGCTTACAATGAGCAGTTCTTC. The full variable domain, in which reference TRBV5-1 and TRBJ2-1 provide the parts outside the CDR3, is KAGVTQTPRYLIKTRGQQVTLSCSPISGHRSVSWYQQTPGQGLQFLFEYFSETQRNKGNFPGRFSGRQFSNSRSEMNVSTLELGDSALYLCASSLALAYNEQFFGPGTRLTVL.

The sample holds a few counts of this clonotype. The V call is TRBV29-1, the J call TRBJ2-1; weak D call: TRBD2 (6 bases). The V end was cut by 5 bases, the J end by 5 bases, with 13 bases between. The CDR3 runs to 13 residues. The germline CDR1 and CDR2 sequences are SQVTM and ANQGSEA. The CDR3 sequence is CSVRKWGDNEQFF. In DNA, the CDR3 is TGCAGCGTTCGGAAGTGGGGGGACAATGAGCAGTTCTTC.

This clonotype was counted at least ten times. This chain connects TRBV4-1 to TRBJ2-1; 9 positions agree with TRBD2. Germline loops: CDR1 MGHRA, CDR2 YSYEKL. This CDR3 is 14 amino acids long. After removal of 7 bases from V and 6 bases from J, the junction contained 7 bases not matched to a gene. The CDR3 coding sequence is TGCGCCAGCATATCGGTAGCGGGGGCCAATGAGCAGTTCTTC. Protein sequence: CASISVAGANEQFF.

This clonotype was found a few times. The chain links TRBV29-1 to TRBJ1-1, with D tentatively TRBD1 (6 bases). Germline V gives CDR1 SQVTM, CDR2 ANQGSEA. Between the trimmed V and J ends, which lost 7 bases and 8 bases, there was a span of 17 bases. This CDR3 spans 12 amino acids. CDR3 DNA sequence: TGCAGCGCCGAAAAGGACAGTACAGAAGCTTTCTTT. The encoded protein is CSAEKDSTEAFF.

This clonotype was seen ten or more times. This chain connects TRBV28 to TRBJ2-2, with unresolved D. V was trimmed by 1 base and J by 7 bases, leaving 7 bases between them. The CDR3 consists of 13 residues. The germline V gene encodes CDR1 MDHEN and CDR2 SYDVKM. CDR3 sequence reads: CASSLLGFGELFF. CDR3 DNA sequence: TGTGCCAGCAGTTTATTAGGTTTCGGGGAGCTGTTTTTT. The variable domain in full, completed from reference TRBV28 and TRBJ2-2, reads DVKVTQSSRYLVKRTGEKVFLECVQDMDHENMFWYRQDPGLGLRLIYFSYDVKMKEKGDIPEGYSVSREKKERFSLILESASTNQTSMYLCASSLLGFGELFFGEGSRLTVL.

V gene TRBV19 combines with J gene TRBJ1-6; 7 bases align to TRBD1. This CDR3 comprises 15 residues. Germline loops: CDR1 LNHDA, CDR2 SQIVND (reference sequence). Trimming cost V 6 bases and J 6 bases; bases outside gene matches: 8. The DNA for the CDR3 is TGTGCCAGTAGACCGACAGGGTACGGTAATTCACCCCTCCACTTT. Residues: CASRPTGYGNSPLHF. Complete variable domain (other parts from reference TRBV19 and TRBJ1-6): DGGITQSPKYLFRKEGQNVTLSCEQNLNHDAMYWYRQDPGQGLRLIYYSQIVNDFQKGDIAEGYSVSREKKESFPLTVTSAQKNPTAFYLCASRPTGYGNSPLHFGNGTRLTVT.

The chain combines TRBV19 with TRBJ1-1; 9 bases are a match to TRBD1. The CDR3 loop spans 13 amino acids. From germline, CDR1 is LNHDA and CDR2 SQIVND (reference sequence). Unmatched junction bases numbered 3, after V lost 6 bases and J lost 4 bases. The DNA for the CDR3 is TGTGCCAGTAGGGACAGGGGAGGCACTGAAGCTTTCTTT. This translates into CASRDRGGTEAFF.

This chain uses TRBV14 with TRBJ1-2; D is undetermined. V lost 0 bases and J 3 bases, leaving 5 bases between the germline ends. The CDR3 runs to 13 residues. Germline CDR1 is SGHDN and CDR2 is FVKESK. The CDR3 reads CASSQDADYGYTF. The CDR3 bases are TGTGCCAGCAGCCAAGATGCGGACTATGGCTACACCTTC.

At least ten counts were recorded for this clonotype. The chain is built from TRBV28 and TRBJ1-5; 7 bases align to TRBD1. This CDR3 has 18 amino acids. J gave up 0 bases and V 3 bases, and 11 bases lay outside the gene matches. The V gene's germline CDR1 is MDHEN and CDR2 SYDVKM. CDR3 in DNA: TGTGCCAGCAGTTTGGTATACAGGGGTACGTATAGCAATCAGCCCCAGCATTTT. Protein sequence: CASSLVYRGTYSNQPQHF.

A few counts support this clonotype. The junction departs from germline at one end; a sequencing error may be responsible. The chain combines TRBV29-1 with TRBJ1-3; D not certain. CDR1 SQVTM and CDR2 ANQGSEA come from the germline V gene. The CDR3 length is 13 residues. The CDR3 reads CSVDRNSGNTIYF. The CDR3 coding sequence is TGCAGCGTTGACAGGAACTCTGGGAACACCATATATTTT.

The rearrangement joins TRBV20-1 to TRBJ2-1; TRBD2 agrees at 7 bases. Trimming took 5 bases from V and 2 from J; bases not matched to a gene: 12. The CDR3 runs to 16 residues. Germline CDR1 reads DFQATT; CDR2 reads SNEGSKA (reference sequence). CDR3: CSAALFLADTYNEQFF. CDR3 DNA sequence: TGCAGTGCTGCCCTCTTCCTAGCGGACACCTACAATGAGCAGTTCTTC.